Listed below are T cell receptor beta chains from one sample, sequenced in a study of blood T cells in healthy people across ages. Via MiXCR, TCRdb re-called the 5' RACE reads, giving one row per CDR3 protein. The sample holds about 680,000 distinct CDR3 sequences, around 49% seen once. Sequenced material: blood. These receptors originate from a woman aged 55 to 70 in good health. The CDR3 runs from the conserved cysteine through the conserved F or W. D genes are given only for firm matches. A clone size is listed for some rows: how often the clone was seen (once, few, many), or a class if it is expanded.

CDR3 protein: CASRPGLTAGEQYF
CDR3 DNA: TGTGCCAGCAGACCGGGACTCACCGCGGGTGAGCAGTACTTC
J gene: TRBJ2-7
clone size: .
D gene: .
V gene: TRBV12-3/TRBV12-4

CDR3 protein: CASSLGPSGYDEQFF
CDR3 DNA: TGCGCCAGCAGCTTGGGGCCTAGCGGATACGATGAGCAGTTCTTC
J gene: TRBJ2-1
clone size: .
D gene: TRBD2
V gene: TRBV5-1

CDR3 protein: CSARPSGVDTQYF
CDR3 DNA: TGCAGTGCTAGACCTAGCGGGGTAGATACGCAGTATTTT
J gene: TRBJ2-3
clone size: .
D gene: TRBD2
V gene: TRBV20-1

CDR3 protein: CASSLAARPPYNEQFF
CDR3 DNA: TGTGCCAGCAGCTTAGCCGCTAGGCCACCCTACAATGAGCAGTTCTTC
J gene: TRBJ2-1
clone size: few
D gene: .
V gene: TRBV7-7

CDR3 protein: CASSQEASGANVLTF
CDR3 DNA: TGTGCCAGCAGCCAAGAGGCCTCTGGGGCCAACGTCCTGACTTTC
J gene: TRBJ2-6
clone size: few
D gene: .
V gene: TRBV4-2

CDR3 protein: CASSLDGTGSYEQYF
CDR3 DNA: TGCGCCAGCAGCTTGGATGGGACAGGGTCCTACGAGCAGTACTTC
J gene: TRBJ2-7
clone size: many
D gene: TRBD1
V gene: TRBV5-1

CDR3 protein: CAISDLGDTQYF
CDR3 DNA: TGTGCCATCAGTGATCTAGGGGATACGCAGTATTTT
J gene: TRBJ2-3
clone size: .
D gene: .
V gene: TRBV10-3

CDR3 protein: CASSKRGCCEQYF
CDR3 DNA: TGTGCCAGCAGCAAAAGGGGCTGTTGCGAGCAGTACTTC
J gene: TRBJ2-7
clone size: many
D gene: .
V gene: TRBV21-1

CDR3 protein: CAISHQGGQETQYF
CDR3 DNA: TGTGCCATCAGTCACCAGGGCGGGCAAGAGACCCAGTACTTC
J gene: TRBJ2-5
clone size: .
D gene: .
V gene: TRBV10-3

CDR3 protein: CASSQDLSGANVLTF
CDR3 DNA: TGCGCCAGCAGTCAGGACCTCTCTGGGGCCAACGTCCTGACTTTC
J gene: TRBJ2-6
clone size: few
D gene: .
V gene: TRBV10-2

CDR3 protein: CASSLAMGLARNEQFF
CDR3 DNA: TGTGCCAGCAGCTTAGCGATGGGACTAGCCCGCAATGAGCAGTTCTTC
J gene: TRBJ2-1
clone size: .
D gene: TRBD2
V gene: TRBV7-2

CDR3 protein: CASSFGGVGEQYF
CDR3 DNA: TGTGCCAGCAGCTTTGGCGGGGTGGGGGAGCAGTACTTC
J gene: TRBJ2-7
clone size: few
D gene: .
V gene: TRBV7-2

CDR3 protein: CASSLRRLAGTDTQYF
CDR3 DNA: TGTGCCAGCAGCTTACGGAGATTAGCGGGCACAGATACGCAGTATTTT
J gene: TRBJ2-3
clone size: .
D gene: .
V gene: TRBV7-2

CDR3 protein: CASSEAWGLAGVEQYF
CDR3 DNA: TGTGCCAGCAGTGAAGCCTGGGGACTAGCGGGAGTCGAGCAGTACTTC
J gene: TRBJ2-7
clone size: .
D gene: TRBD2
V gene: TRBV12-3/TRBV12-4

CDR3 protein: CATSKAGYGQYF
CDR3 DNA: TGTGCCACCAGCAAGGCCGGTTACGGGCAGTACTTC
J gene: TRBJ2-7
clone size: .
D gene: .
V gene: TRBV15

CDR3 protein: CSVGQGTGNTIYF
CDR3 DNA: TGCAGCGTTGGGCAGGGGACTGGAAACACCATATATTTT
J gene: TRBJ1-3
clone size: few
D gene: .
V gene: TRBV29-1

CDR3 protein: CASSPKDKWGTIGYTF
CDR3 DNA: TGTGCCAGCAGCCCAAAGGACAAATGGGGAACTATCGGCTACACCTTC
J gene: TRBJ1-2
clone size: .
D gene: .
V gene: TRBV6-2/TRBV6-3

CDR3 protein: CAGSQRHGGDTQYF
CDR3 DNA: TGTGCCGGCAGCCAAAGGCACGGAGGAGATACGCAGTATTTT
J gene: TRBJ2-3
clone size: .
D gene: .
V gene: TRBV7-3

CDR3 protein: CASSSTDNYGYTF
CDR3 DNA: TGCGCCAGCAGCTCGACAGATAACTATGGCTACACCTTC
J gene: TRBJ1-2
clone size: .
D gene: .
V gene: TRBV5-1

CDR3 protein: CASSERPGVFNQPQHF
CDR3 DNA: TGTGCCAGCAGTGAACGGCCAGGGGTGTTCAATCAGCCCCAGCATTTT
J gene: TRBJ1-5
clone size: few
D gene: .
V gene: TRBV6-1

CDR3 protein: CASSIGQDFAQYF
CDR3 DNA: TGTGCCAGCAGCATAGGACAGGATTTCGCGCAGTACTTC
J gene: TRBJ2-7
clone size: .
D gene: TRBD1
V gene: TRBV11-3

CDR3 protein: CASSSEGGRVYEQFF
CDR3 DNA: TGTGCCAGCAGCTCGGAGGGGGGGCGCGTCTATGAGCAGTTCTTC
J gene: TRBJ2-1
clone size: few
D gene: .
V gene: TRBV7-9

CDR3 protein: CASSLGRYGELFF
CDR3 DNA: TGTGCCAGCAGTTTGGGTCGGTACGGGGAGCTGTTTTTT
J gene: TRBJ2-2
clone size: few
D gene: .
V gene: TRBV27

CDR3 protein: CSARDSGGEKLFF
CDR3 DNA: TGCAGTGCTAGAGATTCGGGTGGCGAAAAACTGTTTTTT
J gene: TRBJ1-4
clone size: .
D gene: .
V gene: TRBV20-1

CDR3 protein: CASSILAGAYEQYF
CDR3 DNA: TGTGCCAGCAGCATACTAGCGGGGGCCTACGAGCAGTACTTC
J gene: TRBJ2-7
clone size: .
D gene: TRBD2
V gene: TRBV7-2

CDR3 protein: CASSLGDVLGGGNIQYF
CDR3 DNA: TGCGCCAGCAGCTTGGGCGACGTGCTTGGGGGCGGAAACATTCAGTACTTC
J gene: TRBJ2-4
clone size: once
D gene: .
V gene: TRBV5-1

CDR3 protein: CAGSDWGVGYGYTF
CDR3 DNA: TGTGCCGGCAGCGACTGGGGGGTAGGTTATGGCTACACCTTC
J gene: TRBJ1-2
clone size: .
D gene: .
V gene: TRBV6-6